Listed below are T cell receptor beta chains from one sample, sequenced in a study of shared clonotypes between healthy human individuals. Data came from immunoSEQ multiplex PCR; TCRdb stores just in-frame clones and leaves some out. The sample records 2 million to 2.5 million clones, 92% being singletons. Input material: naive CD4+ T cells from PBMCs. These receptors were obtained from a man in his late teens or twenties in good health. Some clones in this sample may be carry-over from other donors' samples. Each CDR3 is given with its conserved first and last residue. The D gene is left open where the match is weak. Clone sizes are given selectively: once, few, many, or a class where the clone is expanded.

d_call | j_call | v_call | clone_size | cdr3_nt | cdr3_aa
. | TRBJ2-1 | TRBV28 | . | TGTGCCAGCAGTTTAGCGGCAGCTGACAAATTCTTC | CASSLAAADKFF
TRBD1 | TRBJ2-5 | TRBV28 | . | TGTGCCAGCAGTAAATGGGACAGTCAAGAGACCCAGTACTTC | CASSKWDSQETQYF
. | TRBJ2-1 | TRBV9 | . | TGTGCCAGCAGCGTAGAGGGGGATTTCTACAATGAGCAGTTCTTC | CASSVEGDFYNEQFF
. | TRBJ2-1 | TRBV7-3 | . | TGTGCCAGCAGCTTAATAGGGGACAATGAGCAGTTCTTC | CASSLIGDNEQFF
. | TRBJ1-1 | TRBV28 | . | TGTGCCAGCAGTTCGCAGGGGATTGAAGCTTTCTTT | CASSSQGIEAFF
TRBD2 | TRBJ2-7 | TRBV28 | . | TGTGCCAGCCGGGACGGCACCTCCTCGGGACTAGCGGGAGGTATCAACGAGCAGTACTTC | CASRDGTSSGLAGGINEQYF
TRBD2 | TRBJ2-2 | TRBV28 | . | TGTGCCAGCACTGGACTAGCGGGAGGGCCCAACACCGGGGAGCTGTTTTTT | CASTGLAGGPNTGELFF
. | TRBJ2-2 | TRBV7-3 | . | TGTGCCAGCAGCCCCAACATGGTCGGGGAGCTGTTTTTT | CASSPNMVGELFF
. | TRBJ2-2 | TRBV6-6 | . | TGTGCCAGCAGTTACTCGTACAAAAGGAACACCGGGGAGCTGTTTTTT | CASSYSYKRNTGELFF
. | TRBJ1-1 | TRBV5-6 | . | TGTGCCAGCAGCTTGAGCTTCTCGGAAGCTTTCTTT | CASSLSFSEAFF
. | TRBJ1-3 | TRBV28 | . | TGTGCCAGCAGTTTATCCGGAAACTCTGGAAACACCATATATTTT | CASSLSGNSGNTIYF
. | TRBJ1-6 | TRBV6-1 | . | TGTGCCAGCAGTGAAGCTCTATCCCTCTTTACCCTCCACTTT | CASSEALSLFTLHF
. | TRBJ1-5 | TRBV9 | . | TGTGCCAGTAATGAGGGGTATAGCAATCAGCCCCAGCATTTT | CASNEGYSNQPQHF
TRBD1 | TRBJ1-2 | TRBV10-3 | . | TGTGCCATCACTATGACAGGGGAACGCTATGGCTACACCTTC | CAITMTGERYGYTF
. | TRBJ1-2 | TRBV11-2 | . | TGTGCCAGCAGCTTAGATGTATTATATGGCTACACCTTC | CASSLDVLYGYTF
. | TRBJ2-2 | TRBV7-9 | . | TGTGCCAGCAGCTTAACACCGGGACCGAGGGGAGTGAGCACCGGGGAGCTGTTTTTT | CASSLTPGPRGVSTGELFF
. | TRBJ2-7 | TRBV7-9 | . | TGTGCCAGCACCACAAGGGGTCAATCGAACTCCTACGAGCAGTACTTC | CASTTRGQSNSYEQYF
TRBD2 | TRBJ2-7 | TRBV5-4 | . | TGTGCCAGCAGGCCCGGGACTAGCAGTTCCTACGAGCAGTACTTC | CASRPGTSSSYEQYF
. | TRBJ1-2 | TRBV20-1 | . | TGCAGTGCTGGAAACTATGGCTACACCTTC | CSAGNYGYTF
. | TRBJ2-4 | TRBV19 | . | TGTGCCAGTAGTATAGGGGGGGCCCTCAAAAACATTCAGTACTTC | CASSIGGALKNIQYF
. | TRBJ2-1 | TRBV6-1 | . | TGTGCCAGCAGTGGGAGGCGCTACAATGAGCAGTTCTTC | CASSGRRYNEQFF
TRBD2 | TRBJ2-7 | TRBV6-5 | . | TGTGCCAGCCTCGCTCCCGGGGGGAGGGAGCAGTACTTC | CASLAPGGREQYF
. | TRBJ1-5 | TRBV6-5 | . | TGTGCCAGCAGTTACTCGCCAGCGGGAGGCGAGCAGCCCCAGCATTTT | CASSYSPAGGEQPQHF
. | TRBJ2-3 | TRBV10-3 | . | TGTGCCATCAGTCCAGAAGTAGATACGCAGTATTTT | CAISPEVDTQYF
. | TRBJ2-2 | TRBV5-1 | . | TGCGCCAGCAGCTTAAGTCCCGCGGCCAGTACCGGGGAGCTGTTTTTT | CASSLSPAASTGELFF
. | TRBJ2-7 | TRBV6-6 | . | TGTGCCAGCAGTCATGTAGGGACACGGCCAGCCTACGAGCAGTACTTC | CASSHVGTRPAYEQYF
TRBD2 | TRBJ2-7 | TRBV5-5 | . | TGTGCCAGCAGCCCCCAGGCCCTAGCGGCCCACGAGCAGTACTTC | CASSPQALAAHEQYF
. | TRBJ2-6 | TRBV4-2 | . | TGTGCCAGCAGCCAAGGGACCGCTGGGGCCAACGTCCTGACTTTC | CASSQGTAGANVLTF
. | TRBJ2-2 | TRBV4-1 | . | TGCGCCAGCAGCCCCCGGGACTCATTTTTAGTTGAGGAGCTGTTTTTT | CASSPRDSFLVEELFF
TRBD1 | TRBJ2-7 | TRBV10-1 | . | TGCGCCAGCAGTGATCCGGGACAGGGGGACCACGAGCAGTACTTC | CASSDPGQGDHEQYF
. | TRBJ1-2 | TRBV29-1 | . | TGCAGCGGGACGAACCGCCCGACGGACAGCAACACCTTC | CSGTNRPTDSNTF
TRBD1 | TRBJ2-7 | TRBV2 | . | TGTGCCAGCAGTCTACGGACAGGGGCCTACGAGCAGTACTTC | CASSLRTGAYEQYF
. | TRBJ1-1 | TRBV30 | . | TGTGCCTGGAGTACCCAGACAGTCACGAACTCTGAAGCTTTCTTT | CAWSTQTVTNSEAFF
. | TRBJ1-5 | TRBV7-2 | . | TGTGCCAGCAGCCCCGCCATAAGCAATCAGCCCCAGCATTTT | CASSPAISNQPQHF
TRBD1 | TRBJ2-1 | TRBV7-3 | . | TGTGCCAGCAGCCGGACAGGGGGGTCCTACAATGAGCAGTTCTTC | CASSRTGGSYNEQFF
. | TRBJ1-1 | TRBV29-1 | . | TGCAGCACCCAATTGGACACTGAAGCTTTCTTT | CSTQLDTEAFF
. | TRBJ2-1 | TRBV9 | . | TGTGCCAGCAGCGTAGGCGGGAATTGGGTCGACAATGAGCAGTTCTTC | CASSVGGNWVDNEQFF
. | TRBJ2-2 | TRBV7-9 | few | TGTGCCAGCAGCTTAACGTATCGTAACACCGGGGAGCTGTTTTTT | CASSLTYRNTGELFF
. | TRBJ1-1 | TRBV30 | . | TGTGCCTCCCTCGGGGGGATGGGTGGTGAAGCTTTCTTT | CASLGGMGGEAFF
TRBD2 | TRBJ2-3 | TRBV7-8 | once | TGTGCCAGCAGCACACCGGGACTAGCGAAAGATACGCAGTATTTT | CASSTPGLAKDTQYF
TRBD1 | TRBJ2-7 | TRBV9 | . | TGTGCCAGCAGCGTAGCTTCTTGGGACAGGGGCCACGAGCAGTACTTC | CASSVASWDRGHEQYF
. | TRBJ2-5 | TRBV6-6 | . | TGTGCCAGCAGCCCGGGACGGCGCCAAGAGACCCAGTACTTC | CASSPGRRQETQYF
. | TRBJ1-2 | TRBV15 | . | TGTGCCACCAGCACGCCCTTTATTAAAGGGATCCCCCTCTATGGCTACACCTTC | CATSTPFIKGIPLYGYTF
TRBD1 | TRBJ1-4 | TRBV18 | . | TGTGCCAGCTCCCCGACAGGGGGAGTAAGTGAAAAACTGTTTTTT | CASSPTGGVSEKLFF
. | TRBJ1-2 | TRBV2 | . | TGTGCCAGCAGTGAAGAAGGCAGGGCTATCTATGGCTACACCTTC | CASSEEGRAIYGYTF
. | TRBJ2-7 | TRBV2 | . | TGTGCCAGCTCCATGACTAGGAACGAGCAGTACTTC | CASSMTRNEQYF
. | TRBJ1-1 | TRBV5-1 | . | TGCGCCAGCAGCTTTTTGCTACTGGACACTGAAGCTTTCTTT | CASSFLLLDTEAFF